The 17 T cell receptor beta chains in this list originate from one sample, sequenced in a study of blood T cell repertoires in COVID-19. TCRdb's table, derived via immunoSEQ multiplex PCR, lists solely in-frame clones and lacks some. The sample has fewer than 120,000 clones, around 90% seen once. Sequencing was done on a sample of peripheral blood. The origin of the receptors is a human donor in a cohort sampled during active COVID-19.

This chain's CDR3 is CASSLVGGLVNIQYF. CDR3 nucleotide sequence: TGTGCCAGCAGCTTAGTCGGGGGGCTGGTAAACATTCAGTACTTC. The chain carries TRBV7-2 and TRBJ2-4; maybe TRBD2 (7 bases). The CDR3 contains 15 residues. Per germline, CDR1 SGHTA and CDR2 FQGNSA. Trimming left V 1 base short and J 6 bases short, with 13 bases between.

This chain uses TRBV7-2 with TRBJ2-5; 9 bases fit TRBD2. The CDR3 extends over 16 amino acids. J gave up 2 bases and V 0 bases, and 4 bases lay outside the gene matches. Germline V gives CDR1 SGHTA, CDR2 FQGNSA. The CDR3 reads CASSLASSGGQETQYF. The CDR3 coding sequence is TGTGCCAGCAGCTTAGCGAGTAGCGGGGGTCAAGAGACCCAGTACTTC.

This rearrangement joins TRBV10-2 to TRBJ1-1; no clear D. With 7 bases removed from V and 1 base from J, the gap between germline ends came to 4 bases. Per the germline V gene, CDR1 is WSHSY and CDR2 is SAAADI. The CDR3 covers 11 residues. The CDR3 sequence is CASTQNTEAFF. The CDR3 region has the DNA TGCGCCAGCACCCAGAACACTGAAGCTTTCTTT.

This rearrangement joins TRBV18 to TRBJ1-3; 7 bases map to TRBD1. Germline values: CDR1 KGHSH, CDR2 LQKENI. This CDR3 has 18 residues. Losses at the gene ends were 2 bases for V and 5 bases for J; bases not matched to a gene: 15. CDR3 bases: TGTGCCAGCTCACCATTTGTCGGAAGACAGGGAGTTCGAAACACCATATATTTT. It translates to CASSPFVGRQGVRNTIYF.

V is TRBV29-1 and J is TRBJ2-2, with 8 bases identical to TRBD1. Trimming at V came to 6 bases and at J to 5 bases, leaving 5 bases not matched to a gene. The germline CDR1 and CDR2 sequences are SQVTM and ANQGSEA. CDR3 length: 13 amino acids. CDR3 loop: CSVARTGTGELFF. In nucleotides, the CDR3 is TGCAGCGTAGCCCGGACAGGGACCGGGGAGCTGTTTTTT.

The rearrangement uses TRBV30 and TRBJ1-5; D remains unclear. V was trimmed by 1 base and J by 4 bases, leaving 8 bases between them. CDR1 is GTSNPN, CDR2 SVGIG, per germline (reference sequence). The CDR3 consists of 13 residues. The CDR3 nucleotides are TGTGCCTGGAGTGGTGGCGGGAATCAGCCCCAGCATTTT. Residues: CAWSGGGNQPQHF.

The chain carries TRBV9 and TRBJ2-3; a weak D match, TRBD1 (5 bases). Trimming cost V 0 bases and J 4 bases, with 12 bases left between them. This CDR3 contains 15 residues. From germline, CDR1 is SGDLS and CDR2 YYNGEE. The CDR3 nucleotides read TGTGCCAGCAGCGTAGACTTAGGGGTCGCAGATACGCAGTATTTT. As protein: CASSVDLGVADTQYF.

The gene calls are TRBV4-3 and TRBJ2-7; TRBD1 matches 9 bases. Germline V gene data show CDR1 as LGHNA and CDR2 as YSLEER. V shed 2 bases, J shed 2 bases, and the junction held 4 bases outside the gene matches. CDR3 size: 15 residues. CDR3: CASSQTGTGTYEQYF. The CDR3 DNA is TGCGCCAGCAGCCAAACCGGGACAGGGACCTACGAGCAGTACTTC.

The chain carries TRBV5-1 and TRBJ2-2, with TRBD2 matching over 9 bases. Germline CDR1 SGHRS, CDR2 YFSETQ. V gave up 0 bases and J gave up 2 bases; unmatched junction bases: 2. This CDR3 is 16 amino acids long. The CDR3 DNA is TGCGCCAGCAGCTTGGGACTAGCGGCCAACACCGGGGAGCTGTTTTTT. It encodes CASSLGLAANTGELFF.

This chain links TRBV6-1 with TRBJ2-5; TRBD1 matches at 7 bases. Germline lookup yields CDR1 MNHNS and CDR2 SASEGT. The CDR3 is 15 residues long. V lost 3 bases and J lost 0; bases outside the gene matches: 4. CDR3 sequence: CASSETGLYQETQYF. The CDR3 region has the DNA TGTGCCAGCAGTGAGACAGGGTTGTACCAAGAGACCCAGTACTTC.

The chain combines TRBV27 with TRBJ2-3; 11 positions agree with TRBD2. The CDR3 is 16 residues long. CDR1 is MNHEY, CDR2 SMNVEV, per germline (reference sequence). Trimming at V came to 6 bases and at J to 2 bases, leaving 7 bases not matched to a gene. CDR3 residues: CASSPLLAGATDTQYF. The CDR3 DNA reads as TGTGCCAGCAGCCCCTTACTAGCGGGGGCCACAGATACGCAGTATTTT.

The chain employs TRBV7-2 and TRBJ1-5, with D possibly matching TRBD1 (5 bases). The CDR3 consists of 16 residues. V shed 5 bases and J shed 2 bases, with 16 bases lying between them. Looked up from germline, CDR1 is SGHTA and CDR2 is FQGNSA. The CDR3 DNA reads TGTGCCAGCAGCCCCGGACACGGTCGGGGCAATCAGCCCCAGCATTTT. The encoded protein is CASSPGHGRGNQPQHF.

The chain employs TRBV10-3 and TRBJ1-2; no clear D. Germline V gene data show CDR1 as ENHRY and CDR2 as SYGVKD. This CDR3 has 13 residues. Trimming removed 4 bases at V and 4 bases at J, with 10 bases between. The CDR3 loop is CAISAGRAYGYTF. In nucleotides, the CDR3 is TGTGCCATCAGTGCGGGGAGGGCCTATGGCTACACCTTC.

This rearrangement joins TRBV30 to TRBJ1-4, with D unresolved. CDR1 and CDR2 from the germline V gene are GTSNPN and SVGIG (reference sequence). Trimming took off 2 bases at V and 7 bases at J, with 11 bases between the two ends. The CDR3 covers 13 residues. Here the CDR3 reads CAWSRGSIEKLFF. For the CDR3, the DNA is TGTGCCTGGAGTAGAGGTTCAATTGAAAAACTGTTTTTT. Full variable domain (outside the CDR3, taken from reference TRBV30 and TRBJ1-4): SQTIHQWPATLVQPVGSPLSLECTVEGTSNPNLYWYRQAAGRGLQLLFYSVGIGQISSEVPQNLSASRPQDRQFILSSKKLLLSDSGFYLCAWSRGSIEKLFFGSGTQLSVL.

This clone occurred a few times. CDR3 region: CASSPRVGQSNYGYTF. In DNA, the CDR3 is TGTGCCAGCTCACCACGGGTGGGACAGAGCAACTATGGCTACACCTTC. The rearrangement uses TRBV18 and TRBJ1-2; 7 bases map to TRBD1. Germline assignment: CDR1 KGHSH and CDR2 LQKENI. With V trimmed by 1 base and J by 2 bases, 7 bases remained unmatched. The CDR3 runs 16 residues. Supplemented by reference TRBV18 and TRBJ1-2, the full variable domain reads NAGVMQNPRHLVRRRGQEARLRCSPMKGHSHVYWYRQLPEEGLKFMVYLQKENIIDESGMPKERFSAEFPKEGPSILRIQQVVRGDSAAYFCASSPRVGQSNYGYTFGSGTRLTVV.

The chain uses TRBV7-9 and TRBJ2-3, with no clear D. This CDR3 spans 14 amino acids. Trimming pared 2 bases from V and 3 bases from J, leaving 9 bases between. CDR1 is SEHNR and CDR2 is FQNEAQ in the germline V gene (reference sequence). CDR3 region: CASSLIASTDTQYF. DNA of the CDR3: TGTGCCAGCAGCTTAATCGCTAGTACAGATACGCAGTATTTT.

The chain employs TRBV5-1 and TRBJ2-5; D might be TRBD2 (5 bases). Between the trimmed V and J ends, which lost 0 bases and 5 bases, there was a span of 14 bases. Germline-derived CDR1 and CDR2 are SGHRS and YFSETQ. The CDR3 is 15 residues long. For the CDR3, the DNA is TGCGCCAGCAGCTTGGGGGCTAGCACCCAGGAGACCCAGTACTTC. Translating gives CASSLGASTQETQYF.